This T cell receptor (beta chain) stems from a study of blood T cell repertoires in COVID-19. The CDR3 runs to 15 residues. This clone was seen a handful of times. As originally analysed: Researchers report that nucleated cell counts were estimated from reference gene primer amplification. Clones were sequenced by immunoSEQ multiplex PCR, and TCRdb holds only the in-frame ones, with some missing. Clonal size and the V and J genes are those of that table, whereas D and trimming came from the DNA. Among some 240,000 clones listed, roughly 87% were seen once. The gene calls are TRBV12-2 and TRBJ2-7; the table's TRBD2 call for D was not verified on the DNA. TRBV12-2 is recorded as a pseudogene. Sequencing used peripheral blood. The TCR comes from a man between 60 and 70 years old who had recovered from COVID-19. CDR3 amino acids: CASRLTSGGSYEQYV. Written as DNA, the CDR3 is TGTGCAAGTCGCCTGACTAGCGGGGGATCCTACGAGCAGTACGTC.